This is a list of T cell receptor beta chains from one sample in a study of blood T cell repertoires in COVID-19. Repertoires were generated with immunoSEQ multiplex PCR, while TCRdb's copy carries only in-frame clones and drops some. Here the sample spans under 300,000 clones, more than 70% being singletons. Sequencing was performed on peripheral blood. These receptors were collected from a man at least 80 years old with acute or convalescent COVID-19. The CDR3 runs from the conserved cysteine through the conserved F or W. The D gene is left open where the match is weak. Size tells how often a clone was seen (once, few, many) or the class of an expanded clone, and some rows leave it out.

J: TRBJ2-7; V: TRBV7-9; D: TRBD1; size: -; DNA: TGTGCCAGCAGCTTTCCGCTGACAGGGGCCTACGAGCAGTACTTC; CDR3: CASSFPLTGAYEQYF
J: TRBJ1-2; V: TRBV7-9; D: -; size: -; DNA: TGTGCCAGCAGCTTAGAACAGGGCTATGGCTACACCTTC; CDR3: CASSLEQGYGYTF
J: TRBJ1-2; V: TRBV27; D: TRBD1; size: -; DNA: TGTGCCAGCCGGTCTTCAGGGGGATCTAACTATGGCTACACCTTC; CDR3: CASRSSGGSNYGYTF
J: TRBJ1-4; V: TRBV27; D: TRBD1; size: -; DNA: TGTGCCAGCAGTTTGGGACAGGGAAATGAAAAACTGTTTTTT; CDR3: CASSLGQGNEKLFF
J: TRBJ1-1; V: TRBV3-1/TRBV3-2; D: TRBD1; size: -; DNA: TGTGCCAGCAGCCCAGGGGGGACTGAAGCTTTCTTT; CDR3: CASSPGGTEAFF
J: TRBJ1-1; V: TRBV29-1; D: TRBD1; size: -; DNA: TGCAGCGTTAGACAGGGTCCGAACACTGAAGCTTTCTTT; CDR3: CSVRQGPNTEAFF
J: TRBJ1-1; V: TRBV28; D: -; size: once; DNA: TGTGCCAGCAGTCCAAACATGAACACTGAAGCTTTCTTT; CDR3: CASSPNMNTEAFF
J: TRBJ2-5; V: TRBV12-3/TRBV12-4; D: -; size: once; DNA: TGTGCCAGCAGGGACAAGGGATGGGAGACCCAGTACTTC; CDR3: CASRDKGWETQYF
J: TRBJ1-5; V: TRBV19; D: -; size: -; DNA: TGTGCCAGTAGTAGTTCGGGGGGGACGGAGCCCCAGCATTTT; CDR3: CASSSSGGTEPQHF
J: TRBJ2-6; V: TRBV5-1; D: -; size: -; DNA: TGCGCCAGCAGCTTGAGAACAGGGGACTCCCAAAGCTCCTCTGGGGCCAACGTCCTGACTTTC; CDR3: CASSLRTGDSQSSSGANVLTF
J: TRBJ1-3; V: TRBV5-1; D: -; size: -; DNA: TGCGCCAGCAGCTGGTCAGGCCGGGGGGGAAACACCATATATTTT; CDR3: CASSWSGRGGNTIYF
J: TRBJ1-6; V: TRBV5-8; D: TRBD1; size: -; DNA: TGTGCCAGCAGCTTCGGTTCCAGGACAGGGCGTATACACCTCCACTTT; CDR3: CASSFGSRTGRIHLHF
J: TRBJ1-3; V: TRBV4-2; D: -; size: -; DNA: TGTGCCAGCAGCCAAGAAACAGGTGGAAACACCATATATTTT; CDR3: CASSQETGGNTIYF
J: TRBJ2-2; V: TRBV9; D: TRBD2; size: once; DNA: TGTGCCAGCAGCGTGAGGGGCGGGAGCCAGGGCACCGGGGAGCTGTTTTTT; CDR3: CASSVRGGSQGTGELFF
J: TRBJ2-1; V: TRBV9; D: TRBD2; size: -; DNA: TGTGCCAGCAGCGTAGTGCTAGCGGGTATCAATGAGCAGTTCTTC; CDR3: CASSVVLAGINEQFF
J: TRBJ1-6; V: TRBV18; D: -; size: -; DNA: TGTGCCAGCTCACCTTCGGAGGCCTATAATTCACCCCTCCACTTT; CDR3: CASSPSEAYNSPLHF
J: TRBJ2-4; V: TRBV6-2/TRBV6-3; D: -; size: -; DNA: TGTGCCAGCAGCTCCGGACAGATTTATCCCATAGCCAAAAACATTCAGTACTTC; CDR3: CASSSGQIYPIAKNIQYF
J: TRBJ2-1; V: TRBV29-1; D: -; size: -; DNA: TGCAGCGTAACGACATCGGGGAATGAGCAGTTCTTC; CDR3: CSVTTSGNEQFF
J: TRBJ1-1; V: TRBV2; D: -; size: -; DNA: TGTGCCAGCAGTGCCAGCCCGGGGAACACTGAAGCTTTCTTT; CDR3: CASSASPGNTEAFF
J: TRBJ2-2; V: TRBV11-2; D: TRBD1; size: -; DNA: TGTGCCAGCAGCTCCCCGGGACAGTGGACTTTCGGGGAGCTGTTTTTT; CDR3: CASSSPGQWTFGELFF
J: TRBJ2-7; V: TRBV5-1; D: -; size: -; DNA: TGCGCCAGCAGCCTGAGCAGGGTGGGGGCCGCCGAGCAGTACTTC; CDR3: CASSLSRVGAAEQYF
J: TRBJ2-3; V: TRBV28; D: TRBD2; size: -; DNA: TGTGCCAGCAGCCGCGGACTAGCTCTGATTGCAGATACGCAGTATTTT; CDR3: CASSRGLALIADTQYF
J: TRBJ2-1; V: TRBV11-2; D: TRBD1; size: -; DNA: TGTGCCAGCAGCTTAGGACAGGGGGCCTACAATGAGCAGTTCTTC; CDR3: CASSLGQGAYNEQFF
J: TRBJ1-5; V: TRBV6-5; D: -; size: -; DNA: TGTGCCAGCAGTACCAGACAGCACAATCAGCCCCAGCATTTT; CDR3: CASSTRQHNQPQHF
J: TRBJ1-1; V: TRBV3-1/TRBV3-2; D: -; size: -; DNA: TGTGCCAGCAGCCAAGGCCGGGGACAGAACACTGAAGCTTTCTTT; CDR3: CASSQGRGQNTEAFF
J: TRBJ1-6; V: TRBV6-5; D: -; size: -; DNA: TGTGCCAGCAGTCTCGCTTTAGGGGTCGGTTCACCCCTCCACTTT; CDR3: CASSLALGVGSPLHF
J: TRBJ2-5; V: TRBV3-1/TRBV3-2; D: TRBD2; size: -; DNA: TGTGCCAGCAGCCAGGGCGGGGGGGCCATCTGGGAAGAGACCCAGTACTTC; CDR3: CASSQGGGAIWEETQYF
J: TRBJ1-6; V: TRBV6-2/TRBV6-3; D: TRBD1; size: -; DNA: TGTGCCAGCAGTTGGACAGGGCTACCCCTCCACTTT; CDR3: CASSWTGLPLHF
J: TRBJ2-5; V: TRBV28; D: TRBD2; size: -; DNA: TGTGCCAGCAGTTTGGGGGGGAGGGAGACCCAGTACTTC; CDR3: CASSLGGRETQYF
J: TRBJ2-1; V: TRBV19; D: -; size: -; DNA: TGTGCCAGTAGTAGCGCTCTTCTACACAATGAGCAGTTCTTC; CDR3: CASSSALLHNEQFF
J: TRBJ1-2; V: TRBV3-1/TRBV3-2; D: -; size: -; DNA: TGTGCCAGCAGCCAAGATCGAAGGAGCTATGGCTACACCTTC; CDR3: CASSQDRRSYGYTF
J: TRBJ1-3; V: TRBV10-3; D: -; size: -; DNA: TGTGCCACCAACCCGGTACCTGGAAACACCATATATTTT; CDR3: CATNPVPGNTIYF
J: TRBJ2-3; V: TRBV18; D: -; size: -; DNA: TGTGCCAGCTCACCAACCCAGAAAAGCACAGATACGCAGTATTTT; CDR3: CASSPTQKSTDTQYF
J: TRBJ1-5; V: TRBV4-1; D: TRBD1; size: -; DNA: TGCGCCAGCAGCCAGAGGACAGGGGAACTAGCGGGTAGCAATCAGCCCCAGCATTTT; CDR3: CASSQRTGELAGSNQPQHF
J: TRBJ2-2; V: TRBV24-1; D: TRBD1; size: -; DNA: TGTGCCACCAGTGACGAGGGACAGGGGGCCCGGCGGGCCTCGGGCACCGGGGAGCTGTTTTTT; CDR3: CATSDEGQGARRASGTGELFF
J: TRBJ2-7; V: TRBV10-1; D: -; size: -; DNA: TGCGCCAGCAGTGACCCGTCCCGGGACACGTACGAGCAGTACTTC; CDR3: CASSDPSRDTYEQYF